Listed below are T cell receptor beta chains from one sample, sequenced in a study of early T cells in non-severe SARS-CoV-2 infection. TCRdb ran MiXCR on the 5' RACE reads and lists one entry per CDR3 protein. The repertoire holds fewer than 30,000 distinct CDR3 sequences, with about 5% as singletons. Source material: whole blood. These receptor sequences come from an adult who was a healthcare worker with PCR-confirmed SARS-CoV-2 infection or an uninfected control (not recorded which). CDR3s include the opening cysteine and the closing phenylalanine or tryptophan. D genes are given only for firm matches. Size is stated for part of the rows, as once, few or many counts, or as a class when the clone is expanded.

V	D	J	size	CDR3	DNA
TRBV27	TRBD2	TRBJ2-1	many	CAIPRGAGGPYNEQFF	TGTGCCATCCCGCGAGGGGCGGGAGGACCTTACAATGAGCAGTTCTTC
TRBV30	NA	TRBJ2-2	many	CAWSQGPTGELFF	TGTGCCTGGAGCCAGGGGCCTACCGGGGAGCTGTTTTTT
TRBV6-2/TRBV6-3	NA	TRBJ2-1	many	CASRDGARRFF	TGTGCCAGCAGAGACGGCGCTAGGCGGTTCTTC
TRBV20-1	TRBD2	TRBJ2-3	many	CSARDMGLAAPPVTQYF	TGCAGTGCTAGAGATATGGGACTAGCGGCACCCCCAGTTACGCAGTATTTT
TRBV28	NA	TRBJ2-1	many	CASSLARREQFF	TGTGCCAGCAGTTTAGCCCGGAGGGAGCAGTTCTTC
TRBV20-1	TRBD2	TRBJ2-1	NA	CSARSSGRRLSYNEQFF	TGCAGTGCCCGGTCTAGCGGGAGGAGGCTCTCCTACAATGAGCAGTTCTTC
TRBV5-1	NA	TRBJ2-7	many	CASSLFVAGDYEQYF	TGCGCCAGCAGCTTGTTCGTTGCAGGGGACTACGAGCAGTACTTC
TRBV6-6	NA	TRBJ1-1	many	CASRIESDTEAFF	TGTGCCAGCCGGATTGAAAGTGACACTGAAGCTTTCTTT
TRBV5-1	NA	TRBJ2-1	NA	CASTTTGSSYNEQFF	TGCGCCAGCACCACTACAGGGAGCTCCTACAATGAGCAGTTCTTC
TRBV28	TRBD1	TRBJ2-4	many	CASSFWDRDGYIQYF	TGTGCCAGCAGTTTTTGGGACAGGGATGGATACATTCAGTACTTC
TRBV29-1	NA	TRBJ2-7	many	CSVDFVSSYEQYF	TGCAGCGTTGACTTCGTGTCCTCCTACGAGCAGTACTTC
TRBV6-6	TRBD1	TRBJ2-6	many	CASRPPRDRDYSGANVLTF	TGTGCCAGCAGGCCACCGCGGGACAGGGACTACTCTGGGGCCAACGTCCTGACTTTC
TRBV20-1	NA	TRBJ2-1	many	CSLSGTDYNEQFF	TGCAGTCTTAGCGGAACGGACTACAATGAGCAGTTCTTC
TRBV20-1	NA	TRBJ1-1	many	CSANRAGINTEAFF	TGCAGTGCTAATCGGGCAGGGATCAACACTGAAGCTTTCTTT
TRBV12-3/TRBV12-4	NA	TRBJ1-1	medium-sized	CASTPSEMNTEAFF	TGTGCCAGCACCCCCAGTGAAATGAACACTGAAGCTTTCTTT
TRBV12-3/TRBV12-4	NA	TRBJ1-1	many	CASRKQGEATEAFF	TGTGCCAGCAGGAAACAGGGCGAGGCCACTGAAGCTTTCTTT
TRBV28	NA	TRBJ2-7	many	CASSLRHKSSYEQYF	TGTGCCAGCAGTTTACGACATAAGAGCTCCTACGAGCAGTACTTC